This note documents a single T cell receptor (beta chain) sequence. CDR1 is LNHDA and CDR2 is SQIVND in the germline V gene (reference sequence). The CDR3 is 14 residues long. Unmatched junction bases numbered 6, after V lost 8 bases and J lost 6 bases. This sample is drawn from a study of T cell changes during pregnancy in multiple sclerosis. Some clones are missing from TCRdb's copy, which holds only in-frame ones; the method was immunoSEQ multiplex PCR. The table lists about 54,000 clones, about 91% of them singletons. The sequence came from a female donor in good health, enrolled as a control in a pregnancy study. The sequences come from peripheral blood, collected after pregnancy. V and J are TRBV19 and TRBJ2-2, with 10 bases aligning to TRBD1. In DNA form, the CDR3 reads TGTGCCAGTGACCGGACAGGGGGTTCCGGGGAGCTGTTTTTT. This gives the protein CASDRTGGSGELFF.